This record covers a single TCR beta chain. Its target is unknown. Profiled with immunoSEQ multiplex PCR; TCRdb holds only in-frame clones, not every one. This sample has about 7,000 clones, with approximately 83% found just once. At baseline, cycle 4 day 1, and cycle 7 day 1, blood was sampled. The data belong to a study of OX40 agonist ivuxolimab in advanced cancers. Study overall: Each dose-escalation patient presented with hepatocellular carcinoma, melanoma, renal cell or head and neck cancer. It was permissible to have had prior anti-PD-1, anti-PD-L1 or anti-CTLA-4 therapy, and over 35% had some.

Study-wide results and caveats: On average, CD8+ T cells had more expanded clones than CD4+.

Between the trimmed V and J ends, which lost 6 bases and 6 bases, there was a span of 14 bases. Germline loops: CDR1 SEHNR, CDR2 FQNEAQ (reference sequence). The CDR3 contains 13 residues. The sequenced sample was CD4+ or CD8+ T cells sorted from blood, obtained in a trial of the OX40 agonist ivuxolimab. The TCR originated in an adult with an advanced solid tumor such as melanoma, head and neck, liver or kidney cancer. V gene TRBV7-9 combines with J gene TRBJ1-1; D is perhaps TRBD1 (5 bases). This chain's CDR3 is CASRRGLRAEAFF. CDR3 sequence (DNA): TGTGCCAGCAGACGGGGGTTGCGGGCTGAAGCTTTCTTT. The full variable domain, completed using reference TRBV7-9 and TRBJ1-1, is DTGVSQNPRHKITKRGQNVTFRCDPISEHNRLYWYRQTLGQGPEFLTYFQNEAQLEKSRLLSDRFSAERPKGSFSTLEIQRTEQGDSAMYLCASRRGLRAEAFFGQGTRLTVV.